Listed below are T cell receptor beta chains from one sample, sequenced in a study of blood T cell repertoires in COVID-19. Method: immunoSEQ multiplex PCR; TCRdb's copy keeps in-frame clones and lacks some. The sample yields roughly 280,000 clones, roughly 80% seen once. Input material: peripheral blood. Source of these receptors: a man aged 55 to 70 with acute or convalescent COVID-19. Both conserved end residues are part of each CDR3. A D gene is named only where the DNA matches it firmly. Size tells how often a clone was seen (once, few, many) or the class of an expanded clone, and some rows leave it out.

abundance	v_gene	d_gene	j_gene	CDR3aa	CDR3nt
once	TRBV7-3	-	TRBJ1-3	CASSKAPGIRSGNTIYF	TGTGCCAGCAGTAAAGCCCCGGGAATTCGCTCTGGAAACACCATATATTTT
-	TRBV7-6	TRBD2	TRBJ2-1	CASSSVAGANNEQFF	TGTGCCAGCAGTTCGGTAGCGGGGGCGAACAATGAGCAGTTCTTC
-	TRBV5-4	TRBD1	TRBJ2-5	CASSTGQGAGETQYF	TGTGCCAGCAGCACCGGACAGGGGGCAGGGGAGACCCAGTACTTC
-	TRBV27	TRBD2	TRBJ2-4	CASSRDLAGGLGAKNIQYF	TGTGCCAGCAGTAGGGACCTAGCGGGAGGTCTGGGTGCCAAAAACATTCAGTACTTC
-	TRBV4-1	TRBD2	TRBJ2-7	CASSQDPSGSVSYEQYF	TGCGCCAGCAGCCAAGACCCTAGCGGGAGTGTGTCCTACGAGCAGTACTTC
-	TRBV5-1	TRBD1	TRBJ1-1	CASSAGTGGSNTEAFF	TGCGCCAGCAGCGCCGGGACAGGGGGTTCGAACACTGAAGCTTTCTTT
few	TRBV5-4	-	TRBJ2-7	CASSRGVADATGEFF	TGTGCCAGCAGCCGAGGGGTGGCTGACGCGACGGGGGAGTTCTTC
once	TRBV12-2	-	TRBJ2-5	CASRLVGGKKETQYF	TGTGCAAGTCGCTTAGTCGGGGGGAAAAAAGAGACCCAGTACTTC
-	TRBV6-5	-	TRBJ2-5	CASSYPDQETQYF	TGTGCCAGCAGTTACCCGGACCAAGAGACCCAGTACTTC
-	TRBV10-2	-	TRBJ2-1	CASSESMAGLYEQFF	TGCGCCAGCAGTGAGTCGATGGCGGGCCTTTATGAGCAGTTCTTC
-	TRBV2	TRBD2	TRBJ2-7	CASSELAGGPYEQYF	TGTGCCAGCAGCGAGCTAGCGGGAGGGCCTTACGAGCAGTACTTC
-	TRBV9	-	TRBJ2-7	CASSARASAREQYF	TGTGCCAGCAGCGCACGGGCTAGCGCGCGCGAGCAGTACTTC
-	TRBV5-1	TRBD2	TRBJ2-3	CASSYGLAGGPSWTDTQYF	TGCGCCAGCAGCTACGGACTAGCGGGGGGGCCGAGTTGGACAGATACGCAGTATTTT
-	TRBV11-3	-	TRBJ1-2	CASSLEPGAYGYTF	TGTGCCAGCAGCTTAGAGCCAGGGGCCTATGGCTACACCTTC
once	TRBV6-6	TRBD2	TRBJ2-3	CASSYPRRVAGAVSASTDTQYF	TGTGCCAGCAGCTATCCCCGGAGGGTAGCGGGAGCCGTAAGTGCTAGCACAGATACGCAGTATTTT
-	TRBV9	TRBD1	TRBJ1-4	CASRAGTGMDHEKLFF	TGTGCCAGCAGAGCCGGGACAGGGATGGATCATGAAAAACTGTTTTTT
once	TRBV27	TRBD1	TRBJ2-7	CASSFRVGGQARISSYEQYF	TGTGCCAGCAGTTTTAGGGTCGGTGGACAGGCCCGGATAAGCTCCTACGAGCAGTACTTC
-	TRBV12-3/TRBV12-4	-	TRBJ1-2	CASSLQGYYGYTF	TGTGCCAGCAGTTTACAGGGTTACTATGGCTACACCTTC
once	TRBV7-9	-	TRBJ1-6	CASSPQGYNSPLHF	TGTGCCAGCAGCCCCCAGGGCTATAATTCACCCCTCCACTTT
-	TRBV29-1	TRBD2	TRBJ2-7	CSVVGASGRVAVYEQYF	TGCAGCGTCGTCGGGGCTAGCGGGAGGGTCGCGGTCTACGAGCAGTACTTC
-	TRBV5-1	TRBD2	TRBJ2-3	CASGTLAGYSTDTQYF	TGCGCCAGCGGAACACTAGCGGGATATTCCACAGATACGCAGTATTTT
-	TRBV5-1	-	TRBJ2-3	CASSLGGGLTDTQYF	TGCGCCAGCAGCTTGGGCGGGGGCCTCACAGATACGCAGTATTTT
-	TRBV2	TRBD1	TRBJ2-3	CASRARLRGLEADTQYF	TGTGCCAGCAGGGCACGGCTAAGGGGGCTCGAGGCAGATACGCAGTATTTT
-	TRBV28	TRBD2	TRBJ2-2	CASSHSGSGDGELFF	TGTGCCAGTAGCCATAGCGGGAGCGGAGACGGGGAGCTGTTTTTT
-	TRBV6-5	TRBD1	TRBJ1-2	CASRDRLDYGYTF	TGTGCCAGCAGGGACAGGCTAGACTATGGCTACACCTTC
-	TRBV19	TRBD1	TRBJ1-3	CASSPVPGQGFSGNTIYF	TGTGCCAGTAGCCCAGTACCGGGACAGGGTTTCTCTGGAAACACCATATATTTT
-	TRBV29-1	TRBD1	TRBJ2-5	CSADSGQGRRETQYF	TGCAGCGCTGACTCTGGACAGGGCCGGAGGGAGACCCAGTACTTC
-	TRBV20-1	-	TRBJ1-2	CSASPAGINYGYTF	TGCAGTGCTAGTCCAGCAGGTATTAACTATGGCTACACCTTC
-	TRBV28	-	TRBJ1-1	CASSLPRRLGTEAFF	TGTGCCAGCAGTTTACCCCGGAGGCTGGGCACTGAAGCTTTCTTT
-	TRBV5-1	-	TRBJ1-4	CASSLMDSGEKLFF	TGCGCCAGCAGCTTGATGGACTCGGGAGAAAAACTGTTTTTT
few	TRBV5-1	-	TRBJ2-1	CASSLFGDNEQFF	TGCGCCAGCAGCTTGTTCGGAGACAATGAGCAGTTCTTC
-	TRBV2	TRBD2	TRBJ2-7	CASSAGERVYLAGDGEQYF	TGTGCCAGCAGTGCCGGAGAAAGGGTTTATCTAGCGGGGGACGGCGAGCAGTACTTC
-	TRBV11-2	TRBD2	TRBJ2-3	CASSFSLAGGPSTDTQYF	TGTGCCAGCAGCTTCTCACTAGCGGGAGGGCCTAGCACAGATACGCAGTATTTT
-	TRBV6-5	TRBD1	TRBJ2-1	CASSYSGDRAHRGQFF	TGTGCCAGCAGTTACTCTGGGGACAGGGCTCACCGAGGGCAGTTCTTC
-	TRBV28	TRBD1	TRBJ1-5	CASSLPGTGPQHF	TGTGCCAGCAGTTTACCGGGGACAGGGCCCCAGCATTTT
-	TRBV28	TRBD2	TRBJ2-1	CASSVSGRGNNEQFF	TGTGCCAGCAGTGTTAGCGGGAGGGGGAACAATGAGCAGTTCTTC
once	TRBV6-5	-	TRBJ1-2	CASSGGQSNYGYTF	TGTGCCAGCAGCGGTGGACAGAGTAACTATGGCTACACCTTC
-	TRBV3-1/TRBV3-2	-	TRBJ2-7	CASSQLATSYEQYF	TGTGCCAGCAGCCAATTAGCGACCTCCTACGAGCAGTACTTC
once	TRBV21-1	-	TRBJ1-3	CASSKAIFPEKSSGNTIYF	TGTGCCAGCAGCAAAGCGATATTCCCGGAGAAGAGCTCTGGAAACACCATATATTTT
-	TRBV3-1/TRBV3-2	TRBD2	TRBJ2-1	CASSLLAGYNEQFF	TGTGCCAGCAGCCTACTAGCGGGGTACAATGAGCAGTTCTTC
-	TRBV20-1	-	TRBJ2-5	CSASLGRQETQYF	TGCAGTGCTAGTCTAGGGAGACAAGAGACCCAGTACTTC
-	TRBV19	TRBD2	TRBJ2-1	CASSMPSATSGRDTYNEQFF	TGTGCCAGTAGTATGCCCTCCGCGACTAGCGGGAGGGATACCTACAATGAGCAGTTCTTC
-	TRBV6-5	TRBD1	TRBJ1-4	CASRMTGVNEKLFF	TGTGCCAGCAGGATGACAGGGGTCAATGAAAAACTGTTTTTT
-	TRBV18	-	TRBJ2-3	CASSPVTIADTQYF	TGTGCCAGCTCACCCGTGACTATAGCAGATACGCAGTATTTT
-	TRBV5-1	TRBD1	TRBJ2-3	CASNTGGGSTDTQYF	TGCGCCAGCAACACAGGGGGAGGATCCACAGATACGCAGTATTTT
-	TRBV28	TRBD2	TRBJ2-3	CASSLSAGRSADTQYF	TGTGCCAGCAGTTTATCAGCGGGACGGTCGGCAGATACGCAGTATTTT
-	TRBV11-2	TRBD2	TRBJ2-1	CASSFIAGGREQFF	TGTGCCAGCAGCTTTATAGCGGGGGGCAGGGAGCAGTTCTTC
-	TRBV6-5	-	TRBJ2-7	CASGRQRNSYEQYF	TGTGCCAGCGGACGACAGAGAAACTCCTACGAGCAGTACTTC
-	TRBV7-3	-	TRBJ2-1	CASSSSSYNEQFF	TGTGCCAGCTCTTCCAGCTCCTACAATGAGCAGTTCTTC
-	TRBV2	TRBD2	TRBJ2-2	CATKGLAGGLTGELFF	TGTGCCACCAAGGGACTAGCGGGGGGATTGACCGGGGAGCTGTTTTTT
-	TRBV5-1	TRBD2	TRBJ2-5	CASSFTGTTGGETQYF	TGCGCCAGCAGCTTTACCGGGACTACGGGGGGGGAGACCCAGTACTTC
few	TRBV7-9	-	TRBJ1-6	CASSTQVGSPLHF	TGTGCCAGCAGCACGCAAGTCGGGTCACCCCTCCACTTT
-	TRBV6-5	TRBD1	TRBJ1-1	CASSYSGQGEEAFF	TGTGCCAGCAGTTACTCGGGACAGGGGGAGGAAGCTTTCTTT
-	TRBV19	TRBD1	TRBJ2-7	CASSIQGASSEQYF	TGTGCCAGTAGTATTCAGGGGGCCTCATCCGAGCAGTACTTC